These T cell receptor beta chains were read from a single sample in a study of T cells expressing NK-cell markers. For each CDR3 protein, TCRdb gives one entry from its re-call of the 5' RACE reads, without DNA. The sample has about 450,000 distinct CDR3 sequences. The sequenced sample consisted of blood T cells: a sorted CD56 or NKG2C T cell subset, CD4+ or CD8+ T cells, or bulk PBMC T cells (not recorded which). Every receptor here comes from a woman between 18 and 69 years old in good health. Both conserved end residues are part of each CDR3.

j_call v_call cdr3_aa
TRBJ1-4 TRBV29-1 CSVETRTGNNEKLFF
TRBJ2-2 TRBV6-5 CASSYEAGPPPGELFF
TRBJ1-5 TRBV20-1 CSAQTGAQPQHF
TRBJ1-1 TRBV2 CARSASNTEAFF
TRBJ1-6 TRBV6-1 CASSPEGTNSPLHF
TRBJ2-1 TRBV19 CASSILGPYNEQFF
TRBJ2-7 TRBV7-3 CASSILSYEQYF
TRBJ2-2 TRBV6-2/TRBV6-3 CASSWGDSGELFF
TRBJ2-4 TRBV7-2 CASSLQGRVIQYF
TRBJ2-7 TRBV6-6 CAIAEEVHYEQYF
TRBJ1-3 TRBV20-1 CSASRQGGNTIYF
TRBJ1-2 TRBV7-3 CASSGREQGLGGYTF
TRBJ2-5 TRBV4-2 CASSPEGGGPQETQYF
TRBJ1-3 TRBV7-2 CASSPSAGSSGNTIYF
TRBJ2-5 TRBV2 CASSEAWTKRETQYF
TRBJ2-4 TRBV20-1 CSARESGTLAKNIQYF
TRBJ1-2 TRBV5-1 CASSFEGYNYGYTF
TRBJ1-5 TRBV10-1 CASSGSKSNQPQHF
TRBJ1-5 TRBV20-1 CSATRGDISNQPQHF
TRBJ1-3 TRBV6-1 CASTEDGSRNTIYF
TRBJ2-1 TRBV5-1 CASSLGLAGGPVSYNEQFF
TRBJ2-7 TRBV7-2 CASSVTSGRAGYEQYF
TRBJ2-5 TRBV11-2 CASSDIETQYF
TRBJ2-1 TRBV5-4 CASSFRQGAYNEQFF
TRBJ2-1 TRBV30 CAWRKATGSPYNEQFF
TRBJ1-2 TRBV4-2 CASSQGEGGHGYTF
TRBJ2-3 TRBV4-1 CASSQDRNTQYF
TRBJ2-7 TRBV25-1 CASSEMGQSYEQYF
TRBJ1-4 TRBV30 CAGYIELNEKLFF
TRBJ2-1 TRBV12-3/TRBV12-4 CASSLGLLVDEQFF
TRBJ1-1 TRBV7-9 CASSRRDGMNTEAFF
TRBJ2-3 TRBV30 CAWNPASTGNTQYF
TRBJ2-3 TRBV20-1 CSRGGGEDTQYF
TRBJ1-4 TRBV18 CASSTLQNEKLFF
TRBJ2-1 TRBV20-1 CSAQGLAAYNEQFF
TRBJ2-7 TRBV20-1 CSARTWVIEQYF
TRBJ2-2 TRBV5-1 CASSPGAARDTGELFF
TRBJ2-5 TRBV7-2 CASSPTPAGLIETQYF
TRBJ2-3 TRBV11-1 CASSLVGEPLWSTDTQYF
TRBJ2-7 TRBV19 CASSQGAVRAYEQYF
TRBJ2-7 TRBV28 CASSLTWTSGSGEQYF
TRBJ2-3 TRBV20-1 CSARKGSAYTDTQYF